This T cell receptor (beta chain) was documented in a study of T cell changes during pregnancy in multiple sclerosis. Method: immunoSEQ multiplex PCR; TCRdb's copy keeps in-frame clones and lacks some. The repertoire holds approximately 100,000 clones, with about 90% as singletons. The CDR3 runs to 13 residues. J gave up 0 bases and V 7 bases, and 4 bases lay outside the gene matches. Germline CDR1 is SQVTM and CDR2 is ANQGSEA. The sample here was peripheral blood, taken before pregnancy. The TCR originated in a female donor with multiple sclerosis, enrolled in a pregnancy study. The V gene is TRBV29-1, the J gene TRBJ1-1; TRBD1 agrees at 8 bases. CDR3 residues: CSARQGLNTEAFF. CDR3 nucleotides: TGCAGCGCAAGACAGGGGCTGAACACTGAAGCTTTCTTT.